These T cell receptor beta chains were read from a single sample in a study of blood T cell repertoires in COVID-19. Method: immunoSEQ multiplex PCR; TCRdb's copy keeps in-frame clones and lacks some. The sample lists 25,000 to 35,000 clones, over 70% occurring once. Material for sequencing was peripheral blood. These receptor sequences come from a woman in her sixties or seventies with active or convalescent COVID-19. Each CDR3 is given with its conserved first and last residue. A D gene is named only where the DNA matches it firmly. Rows give clone size only sometimes, using once, few, many, or a class for an expanded clone.

clone_size: -; v_call: TRBV27; j_call: TRBJ2-1; d_call: TRBD2; cdr3_nt: TGTGCCAGCAGTCGTCCCTCGGGGGCGGGGGGGTTCAATGAGCAGTTCTTC; cdr3_aa: CASSRPSGAGGFNEQFF
clone_size: -; v_call: TRBV28; j_call: TRBJ1-1; d_call: -; cdr3_nt: TGTGCCAGCAGTTTACAGGGGCACACTGAAGCTTTCTTT; cdr3_aa: CASSLQGHTEAFF
clone_size: -; v_call: TRBV30; j_call: TRBJ1-1; d_call: -; cdr3_nt: TGTGCCTGGAGTGTAGGACAGCTCATAACGAACACTGAAGCTTTCTTT; cdr3_aa: CAWSVGQLITNTEAFF
clone_size: -; v_call: TRBV11-2; j_call: TRBJ2-1; d_call: -; cdr3_nt: TGTGCCAGCAGCTTAGATAATAGCAACAATGAGCAGTTCTTC; cdr3_aa: CASSLDNSNNEQFF
clone_size: once; v_call: TRBV14; j_call: TRBJ2-2; d_call: -; cdr3_nt: TGTGCCAGCAGCCAAGTCCGAGGGTCGAGCACCGGGGAGCTGTTTTTT; cdr3_aa: CASSQVRGSSTGELFF
clone_size: -; v_call: TRBV11-2; j_call: TRBJ2-1; d_call: TRBD2; cdr3_nt: TGTGCCAGCAGCTTAGATAGATTGGCTAGCGGGATTTATGAGCAGTTCTTC; cdr3_aa: CASSLDRLASGIYEQFF
clone_size: -; v_call: TRBV7-2; j_call: TRBJ1-3; d_call: -; cdr3_nt: TGTGCCAGCAGCTTCCAGGGAGGGTCTGGAAACACCATATATTTT; cdr3_aa: CASSFQGGSGNTIYF
clone_size: -; v_call: TRBV18; j_call: TRBJ2-2; d_call: TRBD2; cdr3_nt: TGTGCCAGCTCACCACTCCGGGGAGGGACGGCCGGGGAGCTGTTTTTT; cdr3_aa: CASSPLRGGTAGELFF
clone_size: -; v_call: TRBV11-3; j_call: TRBJ2-1; d_call: -; cdr3_nt: TGTGCCAGCAGCGCCACAGGGACAAGGGGCTACAATGAGCAGTTCTTC; cdr3_aa: CASSATGTRGYNEQFF
clone_size: -; v_call: TRBV4-1; j_call: TRBJ2-7; d_call: TRBD1; cdr3_nt: TGCGCCAGCAGTCCCGACAGGGGGCCCGAGCAGTACTTC; cdr3_aa: CASSPDRGPEQYF
clone_size: -; v_call: TRBV19; j_call: TRBJ2-7; d_call: -; cdr3_nt: TGTGCCAGTAGTATTACAGCGGACCTCGAGCAGTACTTC; cdr3_aa: CASSITADLEQYF
clone_size: -; v_call: TRBV5-4; j_call: TRBJ1-2; d_call: -; cdr3_nt: TGTGCCAGCAGCTTGGACTTTTCTGGCTACACCTTC; cdr3_aa: CASSLDFSGYTF
clone_size: -; v_call: TRBV6-5; j_call: TRBJ1-2; d_call: -; cdr3_nt: TGTGCCAGCACCGAGGGTCACTATGGCTACACCTTC; cdr3_aa: CASTEGHYGYTF
clone_size: -; v_call: TRBV28; j_call: TRBJ1-5; d_call: -; cdr3_nt: TGTGCCAGCAGTCCGGGGAGTCAGCCCCAGCATTTT; cdr3_aa: CASSPGSQPQHF
clone_size: -; v_call: TRBV5-1; j_call: TRBJ1-3; d_call: -; cdr3_nt: TGCGCCAGCAGCCCCTTACCGGGTTTCTCTGGAAACACCATATATTTT; cdr3_aa: CASSPLPGFSGNTIYF
clone_size: few; v_call: TRBV14; j_call: TRBJ1-6; d_call: -; cdr3_nt: TGTGCCAGCAGCCAATCGGGCTCGGGAATGGGTAATTCACCCCTCCACTTT; cdr3_aa: CASSQSGSGMGNSPLHF
clone_size: -; v_call: TRBV2; j_call: TRBJ2-3; d_call: -; cdr3_nt: TGTGCCAGCAGCCGGGACACCGGCACAGATACGCAGTATTTT; cdr3_aa: CASSRDTGTDTQYF
clone_size: -; v_call: TRBV5-4; j_call: TRBJ2-5; d_call: TRBD2; cdr3_nt: TGTGCCAGCAGGGGACTAGCTGGAGAGACCCAGTACTTC; cdr3_aa: CASRGLAGETQYF
clone_size: few; v_call: TRBV1; j_call: TRBJ2-2; d_call: -; cdr3_nt: TGCACCAGCAGCCAAGATAGGTTAATAAGCGGGAGGGCCGTTCTTCCCAACACCGGGGAGCTGTTTTTT; cdr3_aa: CTSSQDRLISGRAVLPNTGELFF
clone_size: -; v_call: TRBV29-1; j_call: TRBJ1-1; d_call: -; cdr3_nt: TGCAGCGTTGGGAGGGACGTAAACACTGAAGCTTTCTTT; cdr3_aa: CSVGRDVNTEAFF
clone_size: -; v_call: TRBV10-2; j_call: TRBJ1-1; d_call: TRBD1; cdr3_nt: TGCGCCAGCAGTGATAGGACAGGGGTCATGAACACTGAAGCTTTCTTT; cdr3_aa: CASSDRTGVMNTEAFF
clone_size: -; v_call: TRBV7-2; j_call: TRBJ2-5; d_call: -; cdr3_nt: TGTGCCAGCAGAAAAGCGGAGACCCAGTACTTC; cdr3_aa: CASRKAETQYF
clone_size: -; v_call: TRBV18; j_call: TRBJ2-2; d_call: -; cdr3_nt: TGTGCCAGCACCCCCCGAGGGCGCGTCGAGGCAGGTACCGGGGAGCTGTTTTTT; cdr3_aa: CASTPRGRVEAGTGELFF
clone_size: -; v_call: TRBV10-3; j_call: TRBJ1-2; d_call: -; cdr3_nt: TGTGCCATCAGGCCCGAGAGCTATGGCTACACCTTC; cdr3_aa: CAIRPESYGYTF
clone_size: -; v_call: TRBV5-1; j_call: TRBJ2-7; d_call: TRBD2; cdr3_nt: TGCGCCAGCAAGGGACTAGCGGCCTCCTACGAGCAGTACTTC; cdr3_aa: CASKGLAASYEQYF
clone_size: -; v_call: TRBV4-1; j_call: TRBJ1-5; d_call: -; cdr3_nt: TGCGCCAGCAGCCAAGACATTAATCAGCCCCAGCATTTT; cdr3_aa: CASSQDINQPQHF
clone_size: -; v_call: TRBV28; j_call: TRBJ1-6; d_call: -; cdr3_nt: TGTGCCAGCAGTGGGAGGTTTAATAGCAATTCACCCCTCCACTTT; cdr3_aa: CASSGRFNSNSPLHF
clone_size: -; v_call: TRBV5-6; j_call: TRBJ2-7; d_call: -; cdr3_nt: TGTGCCAGCAGCTTGGAAGCGAGCTCCTACGAGCAGTACTTC; cdr3_aa: CASSLEASSYEQYF
clone_size: -; v_call: TRBV11-2; j_call: TRBJ2-3; d_call: -; cdr3_nt: TGTGCCAGCAGCTTGGGGAAAAGCCAGGGCACTGGGGCAGATACGCAGTATTTT; cdr3_aa: CASSLGKSQGTGADTQYF
clone_size: -; v_call: TRBV4-3; j_call: TRBJ2-4; d_call: -; cdr3_nt: TGCGCCAGCAGCCAACGCAGGGAAATAGCCAAAAACATTCAGTACTTC; cdr3_aa: CASSQRREIAKNIQYF
clone_size: few; v_call: TRBV19; j_call: TRBJ2-1; d_call: TRBD2; cdr3_nt: TGTGCCAGTACCATGGGGGGGGTTGATGAGCAGTTCTTC; cdr3_aa: CASTMGGVDEQFF
clone_size: few; v_call: TRBV7-3; j_call: TRBJ2-7; d_call: -; cdr3_nt: TGTGCCAGCAGCTTATCCCCCACAGGGAACTACGAGCAGTACTTC; cdr3_aa: CASSLSPTGNYEQYF
clone_size: few; v_call: TRBV2; j_call: TRBJ1-3; d_call: TRBD1; cdr3_nt: TGTGCCAGCAAAGCGACAGGGGGCAGTGCAAACACCATATATTTT; cdr3_aa: CASKATGGSANTIYF
clone_size: -; v_call: TRBV6-6; j_call: TRBJ1-2; d_call: -; cdr3_nt: TGTGCCAGCATAGGTCGGCAGGGTGATGGCTACACCTTC; cdr3_aa: CASIGRQGDGYTF
clone_size: -; v_call: TRBV4-2; j_call: TRBJ2-6; d_call: TRBD2; cdr3_nt: TGTGCCAGCAGCCAAGAAGTAGCGGGCCCTTTTGTGGGTGGGGCCAACGTCCTGACTTTC; cdr3_aa: CASSQEVAGPFVGGANVLTF
clone_size: few; v_call: TRBV27; j_call: TRBJ1-5; d_call: -; cdr3_nt: TGTGCCAGCAGTACACGGAGCGGGAGCAATCAGCCCCAGCATTTT; cdr3_aa: CASSTRSGSNQPQHF